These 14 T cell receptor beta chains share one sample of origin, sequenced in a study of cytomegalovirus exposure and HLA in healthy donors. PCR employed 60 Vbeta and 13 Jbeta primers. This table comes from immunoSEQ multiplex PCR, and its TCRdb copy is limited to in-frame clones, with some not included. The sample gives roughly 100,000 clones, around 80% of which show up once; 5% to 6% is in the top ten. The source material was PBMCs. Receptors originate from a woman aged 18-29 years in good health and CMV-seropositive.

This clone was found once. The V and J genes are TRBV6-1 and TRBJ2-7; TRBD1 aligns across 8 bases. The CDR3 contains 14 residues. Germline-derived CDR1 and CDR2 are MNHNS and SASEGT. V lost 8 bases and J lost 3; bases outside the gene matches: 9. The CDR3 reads CASASDRAGYEQYF. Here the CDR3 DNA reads TGTGCCAGCGCGTCGGACAGGGCAGGCTACGAGCAGTACTTC.

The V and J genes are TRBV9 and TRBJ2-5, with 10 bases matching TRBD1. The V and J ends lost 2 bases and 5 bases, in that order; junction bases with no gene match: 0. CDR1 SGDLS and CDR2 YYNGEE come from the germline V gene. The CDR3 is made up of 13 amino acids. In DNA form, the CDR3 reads TGTGCCAGCAGCGTGGGACAGGGGGAGACCCAGTACTTC. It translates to CASSVGQGETQYF.

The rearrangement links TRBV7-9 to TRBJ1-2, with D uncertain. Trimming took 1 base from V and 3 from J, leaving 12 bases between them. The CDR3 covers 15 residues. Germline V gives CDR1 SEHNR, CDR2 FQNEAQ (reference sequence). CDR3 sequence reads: CASSLVLVSDYGYTF. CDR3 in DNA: TGTGCCAGCAGCTTAGTTCTGGTCAGCGACTATGGCTACACCTTC.

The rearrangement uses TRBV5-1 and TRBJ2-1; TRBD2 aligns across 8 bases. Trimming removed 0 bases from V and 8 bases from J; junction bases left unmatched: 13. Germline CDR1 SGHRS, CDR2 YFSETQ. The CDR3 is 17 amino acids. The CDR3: CASSLAGVGAGVDEQFF. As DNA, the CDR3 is TGCGCCAGCAGCTTGGCCGGTGTAGGAGCGGGAGTGGATGAGCAGTTCTTC.

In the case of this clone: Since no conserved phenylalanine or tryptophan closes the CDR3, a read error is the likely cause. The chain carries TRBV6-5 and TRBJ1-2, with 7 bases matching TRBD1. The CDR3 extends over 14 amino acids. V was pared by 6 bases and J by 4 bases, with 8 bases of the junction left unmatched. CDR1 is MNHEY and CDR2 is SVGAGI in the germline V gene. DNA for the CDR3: TGTGCCAGCAGCCGACAGGGTCCCGGCTATGGCTACACCGTC. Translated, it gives CASSRQGPGYGYTV.

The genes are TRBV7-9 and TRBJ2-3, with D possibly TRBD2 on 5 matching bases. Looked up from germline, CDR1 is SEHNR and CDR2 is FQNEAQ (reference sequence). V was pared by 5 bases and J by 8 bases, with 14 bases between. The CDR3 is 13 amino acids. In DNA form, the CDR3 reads TGTGCCAGCAGCCGGACTGAATTGGTTACGCAGTATTTT. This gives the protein CASSRTELVTQYF.

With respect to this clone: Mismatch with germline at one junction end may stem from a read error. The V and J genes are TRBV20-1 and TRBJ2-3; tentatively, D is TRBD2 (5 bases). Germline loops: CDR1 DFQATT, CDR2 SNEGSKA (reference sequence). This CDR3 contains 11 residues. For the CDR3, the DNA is TGCAGTGCCCCTTCGGGGAGTACGCAATATTTT. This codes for CSAPSGSTQYF.

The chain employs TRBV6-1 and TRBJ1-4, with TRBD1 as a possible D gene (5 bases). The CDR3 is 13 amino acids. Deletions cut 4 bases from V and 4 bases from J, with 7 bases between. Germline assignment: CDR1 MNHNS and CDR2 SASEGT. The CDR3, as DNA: TGTGCCAGCAGTGTTCAGGGTAATGAAAAACTGTTTTTT. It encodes CASSVQGNEKLFF.

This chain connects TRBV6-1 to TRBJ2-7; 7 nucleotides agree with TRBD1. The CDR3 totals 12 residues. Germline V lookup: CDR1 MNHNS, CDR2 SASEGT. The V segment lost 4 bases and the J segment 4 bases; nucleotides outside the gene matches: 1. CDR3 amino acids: CASSGDRYEQYF. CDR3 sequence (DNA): TGTGCCAGCAGTGGGGACAGATACGAGCAGTACTTC.

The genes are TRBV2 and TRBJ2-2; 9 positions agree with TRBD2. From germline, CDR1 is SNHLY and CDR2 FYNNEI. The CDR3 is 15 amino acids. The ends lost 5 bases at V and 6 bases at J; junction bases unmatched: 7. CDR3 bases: TGTGCCAGCAGTCCTAGCGGGAACCCGCCCGGGGAGCTGTTTTTT. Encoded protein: CASSPSGNPPGELFF.

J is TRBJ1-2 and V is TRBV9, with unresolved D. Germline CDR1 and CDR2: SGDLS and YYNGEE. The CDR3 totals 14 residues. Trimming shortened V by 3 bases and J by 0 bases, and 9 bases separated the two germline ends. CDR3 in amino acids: CASSAGTTNYGYTF. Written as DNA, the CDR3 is TGTGCCAGCAGCGCGGGAACTACTAACTATGGCTACACCTTC.

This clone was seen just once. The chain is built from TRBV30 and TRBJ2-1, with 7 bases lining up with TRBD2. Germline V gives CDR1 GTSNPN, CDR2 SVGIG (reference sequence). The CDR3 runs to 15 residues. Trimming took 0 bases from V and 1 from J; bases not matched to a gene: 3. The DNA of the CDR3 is TGTGCCTGGAGTGTGGCGGGAGCATCCTACAATGAGCAGTTCTTC. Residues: CAWSVAGASYNEQFF. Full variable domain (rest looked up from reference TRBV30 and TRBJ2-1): SQTIHQWPATLVQPVGSPLSLECTVEGTSNPNLYWYRQAAGRGLQLLFYSVGIGQISSEVPQNLSASRPQDRQFILSSKKLLLSDSGFYLCAWSVAGASYNEQFFGPGTRLTVL.

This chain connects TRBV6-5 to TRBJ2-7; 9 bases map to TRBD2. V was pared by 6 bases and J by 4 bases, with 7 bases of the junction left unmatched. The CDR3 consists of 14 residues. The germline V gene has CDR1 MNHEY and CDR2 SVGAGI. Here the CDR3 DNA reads TGTGCCAGCAGCCTTAGCGGGAGACGGTACGAGCAGTACTTC. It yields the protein CASSLSGRRYEQYF.

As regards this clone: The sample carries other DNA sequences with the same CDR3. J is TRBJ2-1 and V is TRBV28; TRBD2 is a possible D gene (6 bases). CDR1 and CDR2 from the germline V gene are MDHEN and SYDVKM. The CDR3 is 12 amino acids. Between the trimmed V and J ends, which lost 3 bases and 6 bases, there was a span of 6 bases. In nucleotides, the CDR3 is TGTGCCAGCAGTTTGGGAGGCAATGAGCAGTTCTTC. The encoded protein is CASSLGGNEQFF.